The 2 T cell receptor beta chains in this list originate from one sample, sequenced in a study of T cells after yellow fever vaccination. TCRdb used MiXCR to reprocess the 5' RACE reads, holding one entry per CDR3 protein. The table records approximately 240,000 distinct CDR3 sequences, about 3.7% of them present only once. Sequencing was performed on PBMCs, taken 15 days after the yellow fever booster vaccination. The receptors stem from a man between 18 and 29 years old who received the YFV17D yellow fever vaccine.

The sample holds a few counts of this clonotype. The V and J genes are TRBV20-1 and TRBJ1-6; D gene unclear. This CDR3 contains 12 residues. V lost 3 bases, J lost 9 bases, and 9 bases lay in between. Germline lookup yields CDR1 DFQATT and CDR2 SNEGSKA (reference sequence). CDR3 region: CSASEVFSPLHF. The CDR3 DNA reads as TGCAGTGCTAGTGAGGTCTTTTCACCCCTCCACTTT.

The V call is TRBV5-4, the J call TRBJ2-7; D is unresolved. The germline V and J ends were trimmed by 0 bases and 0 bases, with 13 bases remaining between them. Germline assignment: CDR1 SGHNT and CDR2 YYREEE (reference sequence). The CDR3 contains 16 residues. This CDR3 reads CASSLDLDVSSYEQYV. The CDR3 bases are TGTGCCAGCAGCTTGGACCTGGACGTTAGCTCCTACGAGCAGTACGTC.